This T cell receptor beta chain was observed in a study of OX40 agonist ivuxolimab in advanced cancers. Study-level information: Every 2 weeks, patients got intravenous ivuxolimab at one of six dose levels (0.01-10 mg/kg). The group had a mean age of about 60 years, ranged from roughly 23 to 79, and was 80% to 85% male. Study results and limitations: Patients who responded partially at 0.1-3.0 mg/kg showed clonal expansion ranking among the lowest.

About this clone: Its specificity is not known.

Germline-derived CDR1 and CDR2 are KGHSY and FQNENV. Germline trimming cut 2 bases from V and 0 bases from J; bases unmatched to any gene: 3. This CDR3 contains 15 residues. TCRdb's copy holds only in-frame clones and misses some; the assay was immunoSEQ multiplex PCR. The sample lists some 25,000 clones, approximately 83% seen once, with 35% to 50% in the top ten. This TCR came from an adult with an advanced solid tumor such as melanoma, head and neck, liver or kidney cancer. Sequenced material: CD4+ or CD8+ T cells sorted from blood, taken in a trial of the OX40 agonist ivuxolimab. The rearrangement links TRBV16 to TRBJ1-2; 7 bases agree with TRBD1. The CDR3 is CASSQGQATNYGYTF. CDR3 DNA sequence: TGTGCCAGCAGCCAAGGACAGGCCACTAACTATGGCTACACCTTC.